The clone carrying this T cell receptor (beta chain) was recorded many times. The antigen is undetermined. This sample is drawn from a study of T cells in Graves' hyperthyroidism and ophthalmopathy. Study outcomes and limitations: Ophthalmopathy was model-predicted a median about 7.1 months pre-onset. Most expanded thyroid clonotypes above 0.001 recurred in blood.

Ophthalmopathy patients had moderate-to-severe active disease, CAS ≥3, NOSPECS ≥4, and disease duration under 3 months. The study left out patients who had uncontrolled infection, other autoimmune disease, pregnancy or lactation. RNA transcripts served as the template for amplifying TCR beta CDR3 regions. Primed by the HTBI set, a first-round RT-PCR was run on the TCR CDR3. TCRdb itself ran the multiplex PCR reads through MiXCR, one entry per CDR3 protein. The table lists about 530,000 distinct CDR3 sequences, 15% to 20% of them singletons. The V end was cut by 2 bases, the J end by 0 bases, with 8 bases between. The CDR3 length is 15 residues. The V gene's germline CDR1 is MDHEN and CDR2 SYDVKM.

This rearrangement joins TRBV28 to TRBJ1-5; D possibly corresponds to TRBD1 (5 bases). The material sequenced was blood. The sequence was collected from a woman younger than 30 with Graves' ophthalmopathy. The CDR3 bases are TGTGCCAGCAGTTTAGGGGGGTTTAGCAATCAGCCCCAGCATTTT. Its protein is CASSLGGFSNQPQHF.